These 12 T cell receptor beta chains were sequenced from one sample in a study of read filtering for tumor transcriptome and immune sequencing. The library was built from around 0.4 ug RNA with molecular barcoded adaptors for alpha/delta and beta/gamma chains. TCRdb redid the calling of the reads with MiXCR, one entry per CDR3 protein. The table lists tens of thousands of distinct CDR3 sequences, less than 20% of them singletons. What was sequenced was a population of CD138-negative cells sorted from bone marrow. Every receptor here comes from a donor at least 40 years old with multiple myeloma.

This clonotype appeared many times. The chain combines TRBV4-1 with TRBJ2-5; 8 nucleotides agree with TRBD2. Germline CDR1 and CDR2: MGHRA and YSYEKL. The junction had 5 bases not matched to a gene; V was cut back by 1 base and J by 4 bases. This CDR3 contains 15 residues. The CDR3 DNA sequence: TGCGCCAGCAGCCAAGTCTCCCTAGCGGGAGAGACCCAGTACTTC. Protein: CASSQVSLAGETQYF.

This clonotype was observed at least ten times. The V call is TRBV28, the J call TRBJ2-5; tentative D call: TRBD2 (7 bases). The CDR3 totals 15 residues. Germline lookup yields CDR1 MDHEN and CDR2 SYDVKM. V was cut by 9 bases and J by 5 bases, with 22 bases left in between. CDR3 amino acids: CASRGAGRGHETQYF. The CDR3 nucleotides are TGTGCCAGTCGGGGGGCAGGGCGCGGGCATGAGACCCAGTACTTC. The full variable domain, its missing parts supplied by reference TRBV28 and TRBJ2-5, is DVKVTQSSRYLVKRTGEKVFLECVQDMDHENMFWYRQDPGLGLRLIYFSYDVKMKEKGDIPEGYSVSREKKERFSLILESASTNQTSMYLCASRGAGRGHETQYFGPGTRLLVL.

The genes are TRBV7-8 and TRBJ2-2, with 16 bases lining up with TRBD2. Germline CDR1 SGHVS, CDR2 FQNEAQ. The CDR3 has 18 amino acids. V lost 5 bases, J lost 4 bases, and 7 bases stayed unmatched. The DNA for the CDR3 is TGTGCCAGCAGCCCGGGACTAGCGGGAGGGCCGGGCACCGGGGAGCTGTTTTTT. Its translation: CASSPGLAGGPGTGELFF.

This clonotype has a count of ten or more. One junction end does not reproduce the germline sequence, and a read error may be involved. The chain links TRBV28 to TRBJ2-1; 12 nucleotides match TRBD2. CDR1 is MDHEN, CDR2 SYDVKM, per germline. The CDR3 totals 12 residues. CDR3 DNA: TGTGCCGGCAGGACTAGCGGGGATGAGCAGTTCTTC. Protein sequence: CAGRTSGDEQFF.

This clonotype was detected many times. V is TRBV4-1 and J is TRBJ1-4, with D perhaps matching TRBD1 (5 bases). The CDR3 runs to 14 residues. V gave up 5 bases and J gave up 0 bases, with 7 bases separating them. The germline V gene has CDR1 MGHRA and CDR2 YSYEKL. The CDR3 DNA reads TGCGCCAGCAGCGGGACTCCAACTAATGAAAAACTGTTTTTT. Translating gives CASSGTPTNEKLFF.

This clonotype was observed at least ten times. Here the CDR3 DNA reads TGCAGCGTTGAATCCAGGGATGACATTCAGTACTTC. Translating gives CSVESRDDIQYF. This chain connects TRBV29-1 to TRBJ2-4; weak D call: TRBD1 (5 bases). Trimming cost V 2 bases and J 8 bases, with 10 bases left between them. This CDR3 is 12 amino acids long. The germline gives CDR1 SQVTM, CDR2 ANQGSEA.

This clonotype was detected ten times or more. The chain employs TRBV4-1 and TRBJ2-2; 9 positions agree with TRBD1. This CDR3 is built from 15 residues. The J segment lost 3 bases and the V segment lost 5 bases, leaving 4 bases of the junction unmatched. CDR1 and CDR2 (germline): MGHRA, YSYEKL. As DNA, the CDR3 is TGCGCCAGCAGCTCCGGGACAGGGCACACCGGGGAGCTGTTTTTT. It encodes CASSSGTGHTGELFF.

This clonotype was seen many times. This sequence joins TRBV20-1 and TRBJ1-3; D unclear. Between the trimmed V and J ends, which lost 6 bases and 0 bases, there was a span of 12 bases. Germline CDR1 is DFQATT and CDR2 is SNEGSKA (reference sequence). The CDR3 runs 14 residues. As DNA, the CDR3 is TGCAGTGCCCCTCCGGCGGGCTCTGGAAACACCATATATTTT. Amino acids: CSAPPAGSGNTIYF.

The chain recombines TRBV27 with TRBJ2-2; TRBD1 matches 7 bases. Unmatched junction bases numbered 7, after V lost 5 bases and J lost 4 bases. The CDR3 consists of 15 residues. CDR1 and CDR2 (germline): MNHEY, SMNVEV (reference sequence). The CDR3 bases are TGTGCCAGCAGTCCTACAGGGGTAGGCACCGGGGAGCTGTTTTTT. Translating gives CASSPTGVGTGELFF.

This clonotype came up many times. The V gene is TRBV7-8, the J gene TRBJ2-1; 8 bases match TRBD1. CDR1 SGHVS and CDR2 FQNEAQ come from the germline V gene. The CDR3 extends over 15 amino acids. Trimming removed 1 base from V and 3 bases from J; junction bases left unmatched: 2. CDR3 residues: CASSLGTGFYNEQFF. The CDR3 region has the DNA TGTGCCAGCAGCTTAGGGACAGGGTTCTACAATGAGCAGTTCTTC.

Many counts were recorded for this clonotype. V is TRBV20-1 and J is TRBJ1-1; D may be TRBD1 (6 bases). The germline V gene encodes CDR1 DFQATT and CDR2 SNEGSKA (reference sequence). V lost 0 bases and J 2 bases, leaving 13 bases between the germline ends. The CDR3 length is 15 residues. The CDR3 protein is CSAREYGTTNTEAFF. CDR3 nucleotide sequence: TGCAGTGCTAGAGAGTACGGGACAACCAACACTGAAGCTTTCTTT.

This sequence joins TRBV12-3 or TRBV12-4 and TRBJ2-3; unclear D gene. The CDR3 has 15 amino acids. With 2 bases removed from V and 0 bases from J, the gap between germline ends came to 9 bases. CDR3 DNA: TGTGCCAGCAGTTTAAGGGCTTTGAGCACAGATACGCAGTATTTT. Residues: CASSLRALSTDTQYF.